Below are 24 T cell receptor beta chains sequenced from a single sample in a study of blood T cell repertoires in COVID-19. Method: immunoSEQ multiplex PCR; TCRdb's copy keeps in-frame clones and lacks some. The sample carries more than 65,000 clones, 82% recorded once. Sequenced: peripheral blood. These receptors all stem from a woman aged 80 or over with acute or convalescent COVID-19.

The gene calls are TRBV12-5 and TRBJ2-7, with 10 bases identical to TRBD2. The CDR3 runs 19 residues. J lost 1 base, V lost 1 base, and 13 bases had no gene match. Germline V gives CDR1 LGHNT, CDR2 FRNRAP. The CDR3 is CASGLETPGLAHISYEQYF. The CDR3 nucleotides are TGTGCTAGTGGTTTGGAGACCCCGGGACTAGCGCATATTTCCTACGAGCAGTACTTC.

The chain employs TRBV5-6 and TRBJ1-1; 7 bases are shared with TRBD1. Unmatched junction bases numbered 10, after V lost 6 bases and J lost 5 bases. CDR1 SGHDT and CDR2 YYEEEE come from the germline V gene. The CDR3 totals 14 residues. The CDR3 here is CASIPTGRETEAFF. The CDR3 DNA reads TGTGCCAGCATCCCGACAGGGAGAGAAACTGAAGCTTTCTTT.

CDR3 protein: CASSIGAGERHF. In DNA form, the CDR3 reads TGTGCCAGTAGTATCGGGGCAGGGGAACGGCATTTT. The chain is built from TRBV19 and TRBJ1-5, with TRBD1 as a possible D gene (6 bases). V was cut by 3 bases and J by 15 bases, with 15 bases left in between. Germline CDR1 reads LNHDA; CDR2 reads SQIVND (reference sequence). The CDR3 sequence is 12 residues long. The full variable domain, completed using reference TRBV19 and TRBJ1-5, is DGGITQSPKYLFRKEGQNVTLSCEQNLNHDAMYWYRQDPGQGLRLIYYSQIVNDFQKGDIAEGYSVSREKKESFPLTVTSAQKNPTAFYLCASSIGAGERHFGDGTRLSIL.

This rearrangement joins TRBV11-2 to TRBJ2-1, with 13 bases lining up with TRBD2. Germline V gene data show CDR1 as SGHAT and CDR2 as FQNNGV. J lost 8 bases, V lost 5 bases, and 6 bases had no gene match. There are 15 residues in the CDR3. The CDR3 bases are TGTGCCAGCAGCCGGGGACTAGCGGGATCGGATGAGCAGTTCTTC. Protein product: CASSRGLAGSDEQFF. The full variable domain, with the rest looked up from reference TRBV11-2 and TRBJ2-1, is EAGVAQSPRYKIIEKRQSVAFWCNPISGHATLYWYQQILGQGPKLLIQFQNNGVVDDSQLPKDRFSAERLKGVDSTLKIQPAKLEDSAVYLCASSRGLAGSDEQFFGPGTRLTVL.

The rearrangement uses TRBV11-2 and TRBJ2-2; TRBD2 is a possible D gene (5 bases). The CDR3 is 14 residues long. Germline loops: CDR1 SGHAT, CDR2 FQNNGV. Trimming left V 2 bases short and J 8 bases short, with 12 bases between. CDR3 nucleotides: TGTGCCAGCAGCTTACGTGTTCGGGGAGGGGAGCTGTTTTTT. Translated: CASSLRVRGGELFF.

The chain links TRBV12-3 or TRBV12-4 to TRBJ2-4; D possibly corresponds to TRBD1 (6 bases). V was pared by 1 base and J by 12 bases, with 7 bases between. The CDR3 contains 11 residues. The CDR3 DNA is TGTGCCAGCAGTTTAGGGGGGCGTCAGTACTTC. Translation: CASSLGGRQYF.

V usage is TRBV6-6 and J usage is TRBJ2-7; TRBD2 matches 11 bases. The length of the CDR3 is 13 residues. Per germline, CDR1 MNHNY and CDR2 SVGAGI (reference sequence). Trimming took 6 bases from V and 7 from J; bases not matched to a gene: 5. The CDR3 spells CASSPGLAGEQYF. The CDR3 coding sequence is TGTGCCAGCAGCCCCGGACTAGCGGGTGAGCAGTACTTC.

J is TRBJ2-1 and V is TRBV3-1 (or the pseudogene TRBV3-2); TRBD2 agrees at 7 bases. V gave up 4 bases and J gave up 4 bases; unmatched junction bases: 10. The CDR3 covers 16 residues. The germline CDR1 and CDR2 sequences are LGHDT and YNNKEL (reference sequence). The CDR3 sequence is CASSPTRPSGYNEQFF. CDR3 DNA sequence: TGTGCCAGCAGCCCCACCCGTCCTAGCGGTTACAATGAGCAGTTCTTC.

CDR3 bases: TGTGCCACCAGCAGAGATTATCAGGAGCAGTTCTTC. Encoded protein: CATSRDYQEQFF. The chain is built from TRBV15 and TRBJ2-1; no reliable D call. Germline V gives CDR1 LNHNV, CDR2 YYDKDF (reference sequence). The V and J ends lost 0 bases and 10 bases respectively, with 7 bases between them. The CDR3 runs 12 residues.

The CDR3 DNA is TGTGCCAGCAGCCCCCGACTCCCTTCCAGTTACAATGAGCAGTTCTTC. Translating it yields CASSPRLPSSYNEQFF. The chain employs TRBV7-9 and TRBJ2-1, with D uncertain. Germline V gene lookup returns CDR1 SEHNR and CDR2 FQNEAQ (reference sequence). The CDR3 is 16 residues long. Trimming left V 5 bases short and J 4 bases short, with 18 bases between.

This clone appeared a few times. CDR3 in amino acids: CASGPALLAGGPNNEQFF. CDR3 DNA sequence: TGTGCTAGTGGTCCTGCCCTACTAGCGGGAGGGCCGAACAATGAGCAGTTCTTC. The chain carries TRBV12-5 and TRBJ2-1, with TRBD2 matching over 13 bases. The germline V gene has CDR1 LGHNT and CDR2 FRNRAP. This CDR3 is 18 amino acids long. The junction had 12 bases not matched to a gene; V was cut back by 5 bases and J by 5 bases.

V gene TRBV7-6 combines with J gene TRBJ2-2; D is perhaps TRBD2 (6 bases). V gave up 1 base and J gave up 2 bases, with 8 bases separating them. This CDR3 is built from 15 residues. Per the germline V gene, CDR1 is SGHVS and CDR2 is FNYEAQ. CDR3 nucleotide sequence: TGTGCCAGCAGCTTAGTTGCGGGAAACACCGGGGAGCTGTTTTTT. This gives the protein CASSLVAGNTGELFF.

The chain is built from TRBV4-3 and TRBJ1-5; no firm D call. CDR3 size: 17 residues. Trimming cost V 0 bases and J 0 bases, with 12 bases left between them. Germline CDR1 and CDR2: LGHNA and YSLEER. In DNA, the CDR3 is TGCGCCAGCAGCCAAGATGGACCCGGGGATAGCAATCAGCCCCAGCATTTT. Residues: CASSQDGPGDSNQPQHF.

The chain has TRBV27 and TRBJ2-4; a weak D match, TRBD1 (6 bases). The CDR3 totals 17 residues. The germline V gene has CDR1 MNHEY and CDR2 SMNVEV (reference sequence). V gave up 5 bases and J gave up 7 bases, with 24 bases separating them. This CDR3 reads CASSPTPLGRGRNIQYF. CDR3 in DNA: TGTGCCAGCAGTCCCACTCCCCTGGGCAGGGGACGCAACATTCAGTACTTC.

The chain combines TRBV7-6 with TRBJ1-1; TRBD1 aligns across 10 bases. CDR3 length: 14 amino acids. J was trimmed by 5 bases and V by 6 bases; bases with no gene match: 6. Germline loops: CDR1 SGHVS, CDR2 FNYEAQ. CDR3 residues: CASRADRGRTEAFF. The CDR3, as DNA: TGTGCCAGCAGGGCTGACAGGGGGCGGACTGAAGCTTTCTTT.

J is TRBJ2-5 and V is TRBV24-1; 8 bases align to TRBD2. This CDR3 spans 18 amino acids. The germline gives CDR1 KGHDR, CDR2 SFDVKD. The ends lost 4 bases at V and 1 base at J; junction bases unmatched: 13. CDR3: CATSDPPEGLAGQETQYF. The CDR3 DNA follows: TGTGCCACCAGTGACCCCCCAGAAGGGCTAGCGGGCCAAGAGACCCAGTACTTC.

The rearrangement uses TRBV19 and TRBJ2-1, with 8 bases identical to TRBD2. J gave up 3 bases and V 5 bases, and 9 bases lay outside the gene matches. This CDR3 is 16 amino acids long. Per germline, CDR1 LNHDA and CDR2 SQIVND (reference sequence). CDR3 sequence (DNA): TGTGCCAGTAGTCCCCGGTTGGCGGGAGGCTACAATGAGCAGTTCTTC. Protein: CASSPRLAGGYNEQFF.

As DNA, the CDR3 is TGCGCCAGCAGCCAAGTCACGGGAGCCACCGGGGAGCTGTTTTTT. Translation gives CASSQVTGATGELFF. The J gene is TRBJ2-2, the V gene TRBV4-1, with a possible D match to TRBD2 (6 bases). The germline gives CDR1 MGHRA, CDR2 YSYEKL. This CDR3 comprises 15 residues. V lost 1 base, J lost 4 bases, and 10 bases lay in between.

The rearrangement joins TRBV18 to TRBJ2-3; the D gene is possibly TRBD2 (5 bases). The CDR3 has 14 residues. Germline loops: CDR1 KGHSH, CDR2 LQKENI. Trimming took off 3 bases at V and 5 bases at J, with 12 bases between the two ends. CDR3 nucleotides: TGTGCCAGCTCACCCTCCCCCGCGGGAGATACGCAGTATTTT. Its translation is CASSPSPAGDTQYF.

This chain uses TRBV7-6 with TRBJ2-4, with 7 bases lining up with TRBD2. Germline V gene lookup returns CDR1 SGHVS and CDR2 FNYEAQ. There are 15 residues in the CDR3. J lost 5 bases, V lost 3 bases, and 7 bases had no gene match. The CDR3 region has the DNA TGTGCCAGCAGCTTCTCTAGCGGAAAAGAAAACATTCAGTACTTC. Translating it yields CASSFSSGKENIQYF.

The chain carries TRBV5-1 and TRBJ2-7; 14 bases match TRBD2. With V trimmed by 0 bases and J by 3 bases, 5 bases remained unmatched. Germline V gene sequence: CDR1 SGHRS, CDR2 YFSETQ. The CDR3 totals 17 residues. The CDR3 sequence: CASSLETSGRASYEQYF. The CDR3, as DNA: TGCGCCAGCAGCTTGGAGACTAGCGGGAGGGCCAGCTACGAGCAGTACTTC.

The rearrangement uses TRBV5-1 and TRBJ2-1, with a possible D match to TRBD2 (5 bases). The V and J ends lost 3 bases and 10 bases respectively, with 11 bases between them. The CDR3 length is 12 residues. The V gene's germline CDR1 is SGHRS and CDR2 YFSETQ. As DNA, the CDR3 is TGCGCCAGCAGCTCGGACTCTTGGGAGCAGTTCTTC. The encoded protein is CASSSDSWEQFF.

The CDR3 sequence: CASSTRQAEAFF. The CDR3 DNA reads TGTGCCAGCAGTACCAGACAGGCTGAAGCTTTCTTT. The genes are TRBV12-3 or TRBV12-4 and TRBJ1-1; D perhaps matches TRBD1 (6 bases). CDR3 length: 12 residues. Between the trimmed V and J ends, which lost 5 bases and 6 bases, there was a span of 10 bases.

Here the CDR3 DNA reads TGTGCCAGCTCCCCGGCGGGGGACCCTCTCTATGGCTACACCTTC. Its protein product is CASSPAGDPLYGYTF. This sequence joins TRBV6-4 and TRBJ1-2, with D possibly matching TRBD1 (5 bases). Germline CDR1 is MRHNA and CDR2 is SNTAGT. V dropped 8 bases and J dropped 4 bases, with 20 bases sitting between them. This CDR3 has 15 residues.